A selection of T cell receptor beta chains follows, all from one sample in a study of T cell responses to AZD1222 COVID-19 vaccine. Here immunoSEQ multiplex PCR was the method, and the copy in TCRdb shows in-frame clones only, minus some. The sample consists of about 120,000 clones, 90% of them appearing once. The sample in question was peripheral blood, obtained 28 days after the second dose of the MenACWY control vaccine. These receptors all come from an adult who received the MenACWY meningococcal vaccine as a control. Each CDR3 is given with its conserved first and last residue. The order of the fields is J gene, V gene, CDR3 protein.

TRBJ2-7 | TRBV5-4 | CASSLAGANYEQYF
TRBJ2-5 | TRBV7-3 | CASSLLGRRTSGLSQETQYF
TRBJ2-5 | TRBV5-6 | CASSRVGGHQETQYF
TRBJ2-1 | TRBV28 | CASSIGLAGGPGEQFF
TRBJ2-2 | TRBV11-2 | CASSPMRGTGELFF
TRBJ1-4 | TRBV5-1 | CASSRVGTVNEKLFF
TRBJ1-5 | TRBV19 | CASSAGQGYQPQHF
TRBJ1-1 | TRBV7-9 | CASSLVEVWTEAFF
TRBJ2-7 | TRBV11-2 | CASSLWSSYEQYF
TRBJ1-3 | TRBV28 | CASSLSYAGAGNTIYF
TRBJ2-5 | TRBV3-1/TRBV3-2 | CASSQVLSGGENVKTQYF
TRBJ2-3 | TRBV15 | CATSRGTGSRTDTQYF
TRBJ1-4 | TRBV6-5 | CASSYLGTGHREKLFF
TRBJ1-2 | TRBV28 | CASSLEGYGGMNYGYTF
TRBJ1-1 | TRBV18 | CASSPTQGNGNTEAFF
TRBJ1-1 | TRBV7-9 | CASSGTGLKTEAFF
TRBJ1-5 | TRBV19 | CASSIEGHSNQPQHF
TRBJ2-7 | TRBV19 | CASSPGRYRSSYEQYF
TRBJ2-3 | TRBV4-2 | CASSQDRGGGAADTQYF
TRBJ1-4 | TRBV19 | CASHTRGNEKLFF
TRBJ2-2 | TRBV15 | CATSTGDSNTGELFF
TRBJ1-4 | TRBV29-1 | CSASGDRTEYEKLFF
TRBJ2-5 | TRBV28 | CASGQGVETQYF
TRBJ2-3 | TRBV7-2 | CASSPERDAGEDTQYF
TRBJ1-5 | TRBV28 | CASRPSNQPQHF
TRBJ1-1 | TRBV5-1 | CASSLRTGGRENTEAFF
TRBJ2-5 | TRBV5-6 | CASSLGDRQETQYF
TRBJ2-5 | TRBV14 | CASSQALVHLQETQYF
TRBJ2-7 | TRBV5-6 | CASSLTSGPPGLEYF
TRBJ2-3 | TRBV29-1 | CSAQRGQGVSSTDTQYF